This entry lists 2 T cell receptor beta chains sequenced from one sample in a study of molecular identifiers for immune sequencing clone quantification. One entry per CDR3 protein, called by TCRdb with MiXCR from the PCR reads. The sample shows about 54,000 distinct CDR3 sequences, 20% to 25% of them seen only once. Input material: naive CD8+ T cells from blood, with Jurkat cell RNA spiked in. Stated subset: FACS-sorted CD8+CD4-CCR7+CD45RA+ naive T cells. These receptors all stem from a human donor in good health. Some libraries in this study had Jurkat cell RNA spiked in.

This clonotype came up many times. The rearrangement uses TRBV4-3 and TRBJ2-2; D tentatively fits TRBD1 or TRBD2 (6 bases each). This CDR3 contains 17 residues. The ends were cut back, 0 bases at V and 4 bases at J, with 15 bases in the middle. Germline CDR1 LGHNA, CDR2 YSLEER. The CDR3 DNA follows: TGCGCCAGCAGCCAAGATAGTCGGGGGCGGGGCACCGGGGAGCTGTTTTTT. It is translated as CASSQDSRGRGTGELFF.

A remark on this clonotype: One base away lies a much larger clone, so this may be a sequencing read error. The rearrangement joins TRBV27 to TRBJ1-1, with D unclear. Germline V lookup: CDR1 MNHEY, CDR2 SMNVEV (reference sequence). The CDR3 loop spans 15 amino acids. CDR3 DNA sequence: TGTGCCTGCAGTCCGTCCAGTAGAGCGTACACTGAAGCTTTCTTT. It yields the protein CACSPSSRAYTEAFF.